This T cell receptor beta chain derives from a study of CDR3 diversity in severe acne. V shed 9 bases and J shed 3 bases, with 12 bases lying between them. The CDR3 covers 12 residues. Germline V lookup: CDR1 SNHLY, CDR2 FYNNEI. This clonotype was found once. TCRdb reprocessed the PCR reads via MiXCR and lists one record per CDR3 protein. The sample yields about 100,000 distinct CDR3 sequences, roughly half seen once. The chain has TRBV2 and TRBJ2-7; the D gene is possibly TRBD2 (6 bases). Sequenced input: blood. The receptor was derived from a male donor with acne. CDR3 protein: CARRDSNYEQYF. Here the CDR3 DNA reads TGTGCCAGAAGGGACTCGAACTACGAGCAGTACTTC.